This T cell receptor beta chain was recorded in a study of cytomegalovirus exposure and HLA in healthy donors (dated by TCRdb to about 2017). Regarding the study in general: An earlier analysis of several hundred of the donors reported approximately 300 Gb of sequence data and roughly 110 million unique TCR beta sequences from approximately 180 million T cells. An early release covering over 500 HLA-typed donors comprised about 300 gigabases of sequencing data and tens of millions of unique TCR sequences. Of the roughly 400 genotyped donors, over 70% fell in the genetic ancestry cluster associated with self-reported Caucasian donors. The study aimed to test whether cataloging public T cell receptors could reveal signatures of past pathogen exposure. The study profiled the T cell repertoires of around 700 subjects by immunosequencing and related them to cytomegalovirus serostatus. A separate validation cohort of over 95 different subjects was used in addition to the roughly 670-subject first cohort. The study combined high-throughput TCR immunosequencing, statistical association of individual TCRs with disease status, and machine learning to predict cytomegalovirus infection status. To study patterns of TCR occurrence, a later analysis re-analyzed previously published TCR beta repertoires from 666 donors and added high-resolution HLA genotyping. Rather than drawing on any new phenotypic data, the later analysis identified candidate immune exposures from TCR beta sequences and the way those sequences occurred across donors. An earlier analysis of approximately 500 of the donors applied high-throughput TCR beta sequencing to assess whether each TCR beta V gene segment acted as functional or pseudogenic. Donor age, sex, ethnicity and CMV serostatus were collected together with the repertoire data. In a later genetic analysis, genome-wide SNP genotypes for about 55% of the 666 donors were used, and that subset was treated as a discovery cohort. All discovery cohort repertoires had been generated on a single sequencing platform. HLA typing included class I and class II loci at four-digit resolution. The number of typed donors differed by locus: 629-630 for A, B, C, DRB1 and DQB1; 522 for DQA1; around 580 for DPA1; and some 470 for DPB1. Several DR-DQ haplotypes were treated as single units for association and clustering because of strong linkage in the cohort. Among some 410 genotyped donors of the cohort, an average of approximately 230,000 unique TCR beta nucleotide sequences were sequenced per donor, roughly a sixth of them non-productive.

About this clone itself: There is no known antigen for this receptor. Base quality data are lacking; no much larger clone is found one base away.

What the authors observed across the whole study: A total of 150 or so TCR beta chains were listed by the study as associated with cytomegalovirus. V-gene and J-gene trimming of TCR beta chains was associated with a missense DCLRE1C variant in a later genetic analysis, and the association was replicated in an independent cohort. Compared with equally common non-associated chains, HLA-associated TCR beta chains in a later analysis were more clonally expanded and had lower generation probabilities. Sequencing depth was assumed to be roughly uniform across donors in the presence/absence analyses, though that assumption may not hold. Because some donors lacked HLA typing at each locus, the association tests relied only on the typed subset. According to a later analysis, TCR association rates differed among HLA loci, with DRB1 alleles showing the most associated TCRs and HLA-C alleles showing the fewest. Some IMGT-functional V segments, including TRBV6-2 and TRBV6-3, could not be distinguished by the 87-base-pair reads and were therefore excluded. Cytomegalovirus status was reported to be diagnosed by the classifier with high specificity and sensitivity in both the original and validation cohorts. In a later genetic analysis, fewer N-insertions in productive TCRs were reported among donors in an Asian-associated ancestry cluster than the roughly 700-donor mean. In a later analysis, most CMV-associated TCR beta chains were found to appear HLA-restricted, with HLA associations seemingly driven largely by CMV exposure. A few of the identified cytomegalovirus-associated TCR beta chains were confirmed in vitro to be specific for cytomegalovirus antigens. A cluster of highly shared sequence variants was judged likely to represent a technical artifact of the sequencing pipeline. Immune exposure information for the cohort was limited to CMV serostatus. Correlated functional status among segregating V segments might be attributable to linkage disequilibrium, but an unknown experimental factor could not be ruled out. It was suggested by the authors that the approach could potentially be generalized to other disease states and immunological phenotypes. In an earlier analysis of 587 of the donors, most TCR beta V segments appeared in productive rearrangements about 87% or about 30% of the time, broadly matching IMGT annotations. Across donors, most TCR sequences were observed very rarely, whereas some public TCRs were present in many individuals. A later analysis associated 15,000 to 20,000 TCR beta sequences with specific HLA alleles at a false discovery rate of 0.05. Because counts were too low, 15 to 20 rarely observed V segments, including chromosome 9 orphons, were excluded from the earlier analysis of some 540 of the donors. This cohort had only TCR beta chains sequenced, and the lack of alpha or paired-chain data limited which features could be detected. When HLA alleles, especially DR and DQ, strongly co-occurred, attributing TCR associations to individual alleles was difficult. A further reported finding was that TCR beta sequences accurately predicted the HLA-A and HLA-B alleles for most subjects in the first cohort. According to a later analysis, parvovirus B19, influenza, CMV and Epstein-Barr virus appeared linked to several top co-occurrence clusters.

The cohort consisted of approximately 670 healthy bone marrow donors. At the time of sampling, every cohort member was nominally healthy, though immune exposures that went unrecorded were likely present. The donor tested CMV seronegative and was one of the 352 seronegative cohort members. A peripheral blood sample was provided by each donor, and peripheral blood mononuclear cells were used for TCR beta sequencing. Genomic DNA was extracted from the blood cell samples with the Qiagen DNeasy Blood Extraction Kit. The germline V gene provides CDR1 SNHLY and CDR2 FYNNEI. V is pruned by 3 bases and J by 5 bases, leaving 2 bases of the junction without a gene match. Taken from cysteine to phenylalanine, the CDR3 has 13 residues. The DNA shown is the 39-base CDR3, in frame from base 1. The library was made by the immunoSEQ multiplex PCR assay. For the multiplex PCR, a mixture combining 60 forward primers for TCR Vbeta segments and 13 reverse primers for TCR Jbeta segments was used. A multiplex PCR assay on genomic DNA amplified the CDR3 region of rearranged TCR beta genes. Amplified TCR beta libraries were sequenced as 87-base-pair reads on the Illumina HiSeq System. The paper's processing steps were these. Across the 700 or so repertoires, a later analysis counted 60 million to 90 million unique TCR beta chains, roughly 11 million of which were shared by at least two donors. Raw reads were error-corrected and collapsed into unique sequences with a nearest-neighbor algorithm that merged closely related sequences to remove PCR and sequencing errors. Alignment of CDR3 sequences to IMGT reference sequences was used to assign V, D and J gene segments. For a sequence to be retained, at least a six-nucleotide match to both a V gene segment and a J gene segment was required. A rearrangement counted as productive if the CDR3 had no stop codons and remained in frame with V and J, and every other rearrangement counted as non-productive. CDR3 was defined by IMGT convention, running from the second conserved V-encoded cysteine to the conserved J-encoded phenylalanine. The earlier analysis of roughly 590 of the donors excluded sequences that lacked an unambiguous match to a single V gene segment. An earlier analysis of 500 to 600 of the donors classified V segments as functional when productive rearrangements were above 56.7% and as segregating when the standard deviation between donors was above 5%. A statistical classification framework was developed to diagnose cytomegalovirus status using the catalog of TCR beta chain sequences. A later analysis assigned V and J genes by comparing TCR nucleotide sequences with IMGT/GENE-DB human TR gene sequences. Using the TCRdist pipeline, a later analysis assigned CDR3 sequences along with most-parsimonious VDJ recombination scenarios. In a later analysis, every TCR beta chain was defined by the combination of its CDR3 amino acid sequence and its V-gene family, and reads without a unique V-gene family were dropped. To address suspected cross-contamination and a sequencing artifact, a later analysis removed 450 to 700 highly shared, low-generation-probability nucleotide sequences. In a later analysis, a clonal expansion index was calculated for each public chain from normalized within-repertoire ranks of inferred template counts. A later analysis computed generation probabilities with a VDJ recombination model fitted to out-of-frame rearrangements, and checked the results against IGoR. In a later analysis, TCR-TCR, TCR-HLA and TCR-CMV co-occurrence was scored with hypergeometric tests, and a repertoire-size bias correction was applied to TCR pairs. In a later analysis, false discovery rates were estimated by permuting HLA or CMV assignments 20 times. A later analysis grouped co-occurring TCRs with DBSCAN, adding TCRdist sequence similarity when clustering within HLA-allele-positive subsets. Repertoires with fewer than 30,000 or more than 120,000 public chains, plus five repertoires with anomalous nucleotide sharing, were excluded from co-occurrence clustering. What TCRdb holds here is the immuneACCESS table cut down to in-frame rearrangements. Part of the clones is not present; checked against another copy, under half of the missing clones reflect an unresolved V gene, and the others are unexplained. The DNA gave D and trimming, while V, J and clone size come from that table. Recorded for this sample are roughly 250,000 clones; about 80% of them occurred a single time. The biggest ten clones account for more than 0.3% of the sample.

The sample was PBMCs. The rearranged chain carries TRBV2 and TRBJ1-2, with 8 bases matching TRBD1. This clonotype was sampled from a girl aged 2-10 years in good health and CMV-seronegative. The CDR3 reads CASSDDRGYGYTF. The sequenced DNA: TGTGCCAGCAGTGACGACAGGGGTTATGGCTACACCTTC.